This TCR beta chain was observed in a study of blood T cell repertoires in COVID-19 (dated by TCRdb to the early 2020s). The study in broad terms: Samples covering the acute and convalescent phases of COVID-19 were provided by collaborators in the United States, Italy and Spain. The samples were drawn from two sources: the first 160 participants of the ongoing ImmuneRACE study, and 950 to 1,500 subjects contributed by 6 global collaborators. Subjects who had been exposed to COVID-19, were actively infected with it, or had recovered from it provided the deeply sampled blood TCRbeta repertoires that made up the dataset. Sample metadata almost always included a de-identified subject ID, COVID-19 status, age in years and sex. The prospective study material was composed of cDNA or gDNA derived from T cells, B-cell-depleted T cells, or PBMCs. HLA class I and class II types, where available, came from metadata supplied by the sample provider rather than from assay-based typing. The repertoires were released in a freely available public database meant as a resource for research on the immune response to SARS-CoV-2. Here is what the overall study found, with its caveats: The amount of clinical and demographic metadata varied by source and participant and was provided uncurated.

TCRbeta CDR3 regions were amplified from genomic DNA by means of the immunoSEQ Assay, a bias-controlled multiplex PCR. The study's processing was this. Nucleated cell counts per sample were estimated from amplification of reference gene primers within the assay. To quantify the absolute abundance of each unique TCRbeta CDR3 rearrangement, sequence reads were collapsed and filtered. For each sample, productive Simpson clonality was calculated as the square root of Simpson's diversity index across productive rearrangements. The immuneACCESS repertoire file appears here via TCRdb, limited to in-frame rearrangements. These files lack a portion of the clones; in checked studies, under half of the deficit traces to unresolved V genes, and the cause of the others is not known. For V, J and clone size, that table is used; D and trimming come from the DNA. The sample yields some 80,000 clones; around nine tenths were counted once. The ten largest clonotypes hold roughly 19% of the sample.

Sequences LGHNA (CDR1) and YSLEER (CDR2) are obtained from the germline V gene. There are 16 amino acids in the CDR3, from cysteine to phenylalanine inclusive. CDR3 DNA is the only sequence kept; it has 48 bases, read in frame from the first base. V loses 0 bases of germline sequence and J loses 3 bases, and the interval between the two ends is 11 bases. A remark on this clone: What antigen it recognizes has not been identified. Within one base of it there is no much larger clone, and no base qualities were kept.

The collaborating institutions used their own protocols to collect whole blood in K2EDTA tubes. For TCRbeta analysis, collaborators shipped samples in one of three forms: frozen whole blood, isolated PBMCs, or DNA extracted from either of those sample types. The rearrangement combines TRBV4-3 with TRBJ2-2; the D gene is perhaps TRBD1, from 6 matching bases. This TCR derives from a human donor in a cohort sampled during active COVID-19. Sequencing used peripheral blood. Here is the DNA: TGCGCCAGCAGCCAAGATAAAGGGGGTGACACCGGGGAGCTGTTTTTT. The encoded protein is CASSQDKGGDTGELFF.